A single sample is the source of the 28 T cell receptor beta chains below, sequenced in a study of spatial heterogeneity in lung cancer. Time point: sample taken at primary tumor resection. TCRdb ran MiXCR on the 5' RACE reads and lists one entry per CDR3 protein. The sample has 43,000 or so distinct CDR3 sequences; under 7.5% are singletons. Sequenced here: PBMCs, sampled at surgery. Receptors originate from a female donor with early-stage non-small cell lung cancer.

In this sample, this clonotype turned up many times. The chain couples TRBV28 to TRBJ2-7; D is undetermined. Trimming removed 8 bases at V and 0 bases at J, with 11 bases between. CDR1 is MDHEN and CDR2 is SYDVKM in the germline V gene. The CDR3 sequence is 13 residues long. As DNA, the CDR3 is TGTGCCAGCTTCCGCACAAACTCCTACGAGCAGTACTTC. It yields the protein CASFRTNSYEQYF. The entire variable domain, with the rest obtained from reference TRBV28 and TRBJ2-7, is as follows: DVKVTQSSRYLVKRTGEKVFLECVQDMDHENMFWYRQDPGLGLRLIYFSYDVKMKEKGDIPEGYSVSREKKERFSLILESASTNQTSMYLCASFRTNSYEQYFGPGTRLTVT.

Only a few counts were recorded for this clonotype. V usage is TRBV4-1 and J usage is TRBJ1-2; D not resolved. V lost 1 base, J lost 4 bases, and 7 bases lay in between. The germline gives CDR1 MGHRA, CDR2 YSYEKL. The CDR3 consists of 13 residues. The CDR3 sequence is CASSQVNSYGYTF. DNA of the CDR3: TGCGCCAGCAGCCAAGTAAACAGCTATGGCTACACCTTC.

The chain combines TRBV14 with TRBJ2-7, with 7 nucleotides matching TRBD1. Germline assignment: CDR1 SGHDN and CDR2 FVKESK. CDR3 length equals 15 residues. V was clipped by 6 bases and J by 5 bases; unmatched bases: 13. The CDR3, as DNA: TGTGCCAGCAGTCTAGCCGGGACAGTCCTAAACGAGCAGTACTTC. This gives the protein CASSLAGTVLNEQYF.

This clonotype was observed a handful of times. This chain joins TRBV27 and TRBJ2-7, with D perhaps matching TRBD1 (6 bases). Germline CDR1 MNHEY, CDR2 SMNVEV (reference sequence). V lost 6 bases to trimming and J lost 2 bases, with 14 bases between them. The CDR3 loop spans 14 amino acids. The CDR3 sequence is CASRDRQVAYEQYF. In DNA form, the CDR3 reads TGTGCCAGCAGGGATAGACAGGTTGCCTACGAGCAGTACTTC.

This clonotype was observed at least ten times. This rearrangement joins TRBV19 to TRBJ1-1; D gene unclear. The CDR3 runs to 12 residues. The germline V gene encodes CDR1 LNHDA and CDR2 SQIVND (reference sequence). The V end lost 5 bases, the J end lost 9 bases, and 13 bases lay between the germline ends. As DNA, the CDR3 is TGTGCCAGTAGTTTCACCGATTGGAAAGCTTTCTTT. Translated: CASSFTDWKAFF.

The chain carries TRBV6-5 and TRBJ1-5; maybe TRBD1 (6 bases). Between the trimmed V and J ends, which lost 6 bases and 2 bases, there was a span of 11 bases. This CDR3 comprises 14 residues. Germline V lookup: CDR1 MNHEY, CDR2 SVGAGI. Written as DNA, the CDR3 is TGTGCCAGCAGAAACACAGGGCGCAATCAGCCCCAGCATTTT. Protein sequence: CASRNTGRNQPQHF.

This clonotype was counted ten times or more. The chain uses TRBV20-1 and TRBJ1-5; tentatively, D is TRBD1 (5 bases). The CDR3 totals 12 residues. Germline assignment: CDR1 DFQATT and CDR2 SNEGSKA (reference sequence). V was cut by 7 bases and J by 6 bases, with 13 bases left in between. The CDR3 DNA follows: TGCAGTGTCCCCAGGGTGGGTCAGCCCCAGCATTTT. It yields the protein CSVPRVGQPQHF.

This clonotype was counted ten times or more. V gene TRBV7-2 combines with J gene TRBJ1-6; the D gene is possibly TRBD1 (5 bases). The germline V gene encodes CDR1 SGHTA and CDR2 FQGNSA. The CDR3 is made up of 13 amino acids. Deletions cut 4 bases from V and 10 bases from J, with 11 bases between. This CDR3 reads CASSSGTKSPLHF. CDR3 in DNA: TGTGCCAGCAGCTCCGGGACGAAATCACCCCTCCACTTT.

This clonotype has at least ten counts. This chain uses TRBV7-9 with TRBJ1-4; D is perhaps TRBD1 (5 bases). The V end was cut by 11 bases, the J end by 8 bases, with 15 bases between. The CDR3 spans 12 residues. CDR1 and CDR2 (germline): SEHNR, FQNEAQ (reference sequence). The CDR3 DNA follows: TGTGCCGGACGAGGGGCGGACGAAAAACTGTTTTTT. Its translation: CAGRGADEKLFF.

This clonotype was recorded at least ten times. The rearrangement joins TRBV12-3 or TRBV12-4 to TRBJ1-3; tentatively, D is TRBD1 (6 bases). V dropped 7 bases and J dropped 0 bases, with 10 bases sitting between them. The CDR3 is made up of 14 amino acids. CDR3 bases: TGTGCCAGCAAAGGACAGACCTCTGGAAACACCATATATTTT. This codes for CASKGQTSGNTIYF.

The V and J genes are TRBV18 and TRBJ2-1; the match to TRBD2 covers 9 bases. CDR3 length: 15 amino acids. The junction had 3 bases not matched to a gene; V was cut back by 2 bases and J by 4 bases. The germline gives CDR1 KGHSH, CDR2 LQKENI. CDR3 residues: CASSPELAGYNEQFF. The CDR3 coding sequence is TGTGCCAGCTCACCAGAACTAGCGGGTTACAATGAGCAGTTCTTC.

This clonotype was detected ten times or more. The V and J genes are TRBV5-5 and TRBJ2-5; TRBD1 aligns across 8 bases. The CDR3 has 16 residues. Germline CDR1 reads SGHKS; CDR2 reads YYEKEE (reference sequence). Unmatched junction bases numbered 6, after V lost 0 bases and J lost 2 bases. The CDR3, as DNA: TGTGCCAGCAGCTTGGCTAGGACAGGGTATCAAGAGACCCAGTACTTC. Its protein is CASSLARTGYQETQYF. The full variable domain, completed using reference TRBV5-5 and TRBJ2-5, is DAGVTQSPTHLIKTRGQQVTLRCSPISGHKSVSWYQQVLGQGPQFIFQYYEKEERGRGNFPDRFSARQFPNYSSELNVNALLLGDSALYLCASSLARTGYQETQYFGPGTRLLVL.

This clonotype was counted a few times. The chain links TRBV7-9 to TRBJ1-1; 8 bases line up with TRBD1. Per germline, CDR1 SEHNR and CDR2 FQNEAQ (reference sequence). The CDR3 extends over 14 amino acids. Trimming cost V 5 bases and J 5 bases; bases outside gene matches: 7. The DNA for the CDR3 is TGTGCCAGCAGCCGACAGGGGCGTAGGACTGAAGCTTTCTTT. The encoded protein is CASSRQGRRTEAFF.

In this sample, this clonotype turned up many times. V gene TRBV7-2 combines with J gene TRBJ2-3; 10 bases line up with TRBD2. The CDR3 runs 17 residues. J lost 4 bases, V lost 5 bases, and 12 bases had no gene match. CDR1 is SGHTA and CDR2 is FQGNSA in the germline V gene. The CDR3 DNA is TGTGCCAGCAGCGCCAGCCTTAGCGGGGGGCCCCCAGATACGCAGTATTTT. This sequence encodes CASSASLSGGPPDTQYF.

This clonotype was detected many times. This chain uses TRBV5-5 with TRBJ1-1; D ambiguous. This CDR3 comprises 13 residues. V was cut by 2 bases and J by 1 base, with 6 bases left in between. Germline values: CDR1 SGHKS, CDR2 YYEKEE (reference sequence). CDR3 protein: CASSLNWNTEAFF. Here the CDR3 DNA reads TGTGCCAGCAGCTTAAATTGGAACACTGAAGCTTTCTTT.

This clonotype was counted many times. The chain joins TRBV6-2 or TRBV6-3 to TRBJ2-5, with 7 bases fitting TRBD2. Germline values: CDR1 MNHEY, CDR2 SVGEGT. This CDR3 has 15 amino acids. V lost 5 bases, J lost 3 bases, and 9 bases stayed unmatched. CDR3 bases: TGTGCCAGCAGTCCTATCGGCGCGGGGGAAGAGACCCAGTACTTC. This codes for CASSPIGAGEETQYF.

A word on this clonotype: A much larger clonotype is one base distant, so this may be a read error. V usage is TRBV3-1 and J usage is TRBJ1-6; D gene uncertain. Germline values: CDR1 LGHDT, CDR2 YNNKEL (reference sequence). This CDR3 is built from 14 residues. The CDR3 bases are TGTGCCAGCAGCCAAGTCAGCAGGAATTCACCCCTCGACTTT. Protein: CASSQVSRNSPLDF.

This clonotype was observed many times. The J gene is TRBJ2-1, the V gene TRBV4-1; 8 nucleotides agree with TRBD2. V gave up 4 bases and J gave up 3 bases; unmatched junction bases: 11. The CDR3 extends over 17 amino acids. Germline V gives CDR1 MGHRA, CDR2 YSYEKL. As DNA, the CDR3 is TGCGCCAGCAGCCTCTATTTGGGGCGGGGGGTCTACAATGAGCAGTTCTTC. Encoded protein: CASSLYLGRGVYNEQFF.

This clonotype was seen many times. The V gene is TRBV28, the J gene TRBJ1-1; D not certain. V lost 2 bases and J lost 4, with 17 bases in between. This CDR3 is built from 16 residues. Germline assignment: CDR1 MDHEN and CDR2 SYDVKM. CDR3 nucleotide sequence: TGTGCCAGCAGTTTAATCCGGGAATTCGGGAGCACTGAAGCTTTCTTT. Translation: CASSLIREFGSTEAFF.

This clonotype was recorded at least ten times. This chain uses TRBV27 with TRBJ2-7, with D hard to call. The V gene's germline CDR1 is MNHEY and CDR2 SMNVEV (reference sequence). This CDR3 contains 13 residues. The V and J ends lost 5 bases and 2 bases respectively, with 10 bases between them. CDR3 amino acids: CASSPVSPYEQYF. Written as DNA, the CDR3 is TGTGCCAGCAGTCCCGTTTCCCCCTACGAGCAGTACTTC.

The table lists this clonotype with many counts. As DNA, the CDR3 is TGTGCCAGCAGCCCGGGGACAGTAAGAACCACAGATACGCAGTATTTT. It translates to CASSPGTVRTTDTQYF. The chain employs TRBV7-2 and TRBJ2-3, with 7 bases aligning to TRBD1. CDR1 SGHTA and CDR2 FQGNSA come from the germline V gene. The CDR3 has 16 amino acids. V was pared by 5 bases and J by 2 bases, with 10 bases of the junction left unmatched.

This clonotype was recorded at least ten times. The rearrangement links TRBV12-3 or TRBV12-4 to TRBJ1-2, with 7 bases fitting TRBD1. V lost 5 bases to trimming and J lost 6 bases; unmatched junction nucleotides: 12. CDR3 length: 15 amino acids. This chain's CDR3 is CASSPEQGTVDGYTF. In DNA, the CDR3 is TGTGCCAGCAGTCCAGAACAGGGGACTGTGGATGGCTACACCTTC.

This clonotype showed up many times. The chain is built from TRBV5-5 and TRBJ2-1, with TRBD2 matching 8 bases. This CDR3 spans 17 amino acids. Germline V gene sequence: CDR1 SGHKS, CDR2 YYEKEE (reference sequence). The J segment lost 0 bases and the V segment lost 1 base, leaving 6 bases of the junction unmatched. The CDR3 reads CASSLRRLAISYNEQFF. Written as DNA, the CDR3 is TGTGCCAGCAGCTTGCGGAGACTAGCGATCTCCTACAATGAGCAGTTCTTC.

This clonotype was seen at least ten times. V is TRBV4-3 and J is TRBJ2-7, with 11 bases lining up with TRBD1. J lost 7 bases, V lost 4 bases, and 6 bases had no gene match. From germline, CDR1 is LGHNA and CDR2 YSLEER. This CDR3 is 14 amino acids long. DNA for the CDR3: TGCGCCAGCAGCCCCCGGGACAGGGGGAATGAGCAGTACTTC. Translating it yields CASSPRDRGNEQYF.

This clonotype has more than one count but fewer than ten. The V gene is TRBV9, the J gene TRBJ1-1; perhaps TRBD1 as D (6 bases). The CDR3 is 16 residues long. Germline CDR1 is SGDLS and CDR2 is YYNGEE. Trimming removed 3 bases from V and 0 bases from J, with 15 bases in between. The DNA of the CDR3 is TGTGCCAGCAGCGCCCAACTAGGGGGGGTGAACACTGAAGCTTTCTTT. Its translation: CASSAQLGGVNTEAFF.

This clonotype was counted ten times or more. This chain connects TRBV5-4 to TRBJ2-5; a possible D gene is TRBD1 (5 bases). The CDR3 sequence is 17 residues long. V dropped 4 bases and J dropped 3 bases, with 22 bases sitting between them. Germline CDR1 reads SGHNT; CDR2 reads YYREEE (reference sequence). CDR3 nucleotide sequence: TGTGCCAGCAGCCTCGTTCCATGGCAGGGCATAGAAGAGACCCAGTACTTC. This gives the protein CASSLVPWQGIEETQYF.

This clonotype was seen repeatedly, ten times or more. V and J are TRBV5-1 and TRBJ2-5; possibly TRBD1 for D (5 bases). The V and J ends lost 1 base and 3 bases respectively, with 13 bases between them. The CDR3 runs 15 residues. Germline V gene sequence: CDR1 SGHRS, CDR2 YFSETQ. In DNA, the CDR3 is TGCGCCAGCAGCTTGAGAAGCAGGGTGAAAGAGACCCAGTACTTC. Its translation is CASSLRSRVKETQYF.

This clonotype was detected ten times or more. V and J are TRBV7-3 and TRBJ2-2, with unresolved D. The germline CDR1 and CDR2 sequences are SGHTA and FQGTGA. The ends were cut back, 4 bases at V and 4 bases at J, with 7 bases in the middle. The length of the CDR3 is 13 residues. This CDR3 reads CASSSQPTGELFF. The CDR3 region has the DNA TGTGCCAGCAGCTCTCAACCCACCGGGGAGCTGTTTTTT.